This TCR beta chain was captured in a study of control samples from healthy donors and cancer patients. Assay: immunoSEQ multiplex PCR; the TCRdb copy retains only in-frame clones and omits some. Seen here are around 150,000 clones, 94% observed once, and the top ten hold less than 15%. This clone has only one observation. There are 16 residues in the CDR3. Germline CDR1 reads LGHNA; CDR2 reads YSLEER. Trimming took off 0 bases at V and 3 bases at J, with 11 bases between the two ends. The clonotype was recovered from a man in his fifties or sixties with colorectal cancer. The V call is TRBV4-3, the J call TRBJ1-4; D ambiguous. The specimen was PBMCs. CDR3 amino acids: CASSQDRWVANEKLFF. The CDR3 nucleotides are TGCGCCAGCAGCCAAGATCGGTGGGTGGCTAATGAAAAACTGTTTTTT.